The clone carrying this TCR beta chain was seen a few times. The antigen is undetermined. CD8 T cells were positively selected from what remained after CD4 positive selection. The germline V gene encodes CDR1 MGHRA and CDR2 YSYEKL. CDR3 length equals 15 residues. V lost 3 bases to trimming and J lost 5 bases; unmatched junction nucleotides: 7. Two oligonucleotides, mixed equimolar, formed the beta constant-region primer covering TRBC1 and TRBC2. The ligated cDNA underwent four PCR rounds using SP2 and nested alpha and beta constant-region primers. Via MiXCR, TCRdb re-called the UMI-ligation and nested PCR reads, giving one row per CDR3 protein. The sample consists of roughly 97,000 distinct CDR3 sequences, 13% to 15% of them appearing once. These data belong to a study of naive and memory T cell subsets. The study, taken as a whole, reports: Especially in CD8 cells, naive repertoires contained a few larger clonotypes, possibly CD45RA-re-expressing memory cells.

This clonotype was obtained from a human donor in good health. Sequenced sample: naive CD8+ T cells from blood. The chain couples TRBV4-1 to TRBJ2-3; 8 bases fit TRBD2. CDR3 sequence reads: CASSQLGLAGDTQYF. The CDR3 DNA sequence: TGCGCCAGCAGCCAGTTGGGTCTAGCGGGAGATACGCAGTATTTT.